These 19 T cell receptor beta chains originate from one sample sequenced in a study of OX40 agonist ivuxolimab in advanced cancers. Sequencing used immunoSEQ multiplex PCR; TCRdb keeps in-frame clones, though not all of them. Of approximately 94,000 clones listed, under 95% are singletons. The sequences come from CD4+ or CD8+ T cells sorted from blood, collected in a trial of the OX40 agonist ivuxolimab. The receptor set was obtained from an adult with an advanced solid tumor such as melanoma, head and neck, liver or kidney cancer.

V is TRBV9 and J is TRBJ2-7; TRBD1 matches at 8 bases. Germline values: CDR1 SGDLS, CDR2 YYNGEE. Trimming took 2 bases from V and 2 from J; bases not matched to a gene: 6. The CDR3 contains 15 residues. The CDR3 reads CASSVYPGQAYEQYF. DNA for the CDR3: TGTGCCAGCAGCGTGTATCCGGGACAGGCCTACGAGCAGTACTTC.

The chain joins TRBV5-4 to TRBJ2-6, with TRBD1 as a possible D gene (6 bases). Germline CDR1 and CDR2: SGHNT and YYREEE (reference sequence). The CDR3 sequence is 18 residues long. V was clipped by 4 bases and J by 0 bases, with 17 bases between them. CDR3 nucleotides: TGTGCCAGCAGCAGACAGGCTACGCCGATCTCTGGGGCCAACGTCCTGACTTTC. Protein sequence: CASSRQATPISGANVLTF. The full variable domain, in which reference TRBV5-4 and TRBJ2-6 provide the parts outside the CDR3, is ETGVTQSPTHLIKTRGQQVTLRCSSQSGHNTVSWYQQALGQGPQFIFQYYREEENGRGNFPPRFSGLQFPNYSSELNVNALELDDSALYLCASSRQATPISGANVLTFGAGSRLTVL.

This clone turned up a few times. The chain couples TRBV9 to TRBJ2-7; TRBD1 agrees at 8 bases. CDR1 and CDR2 (germline): SGDLS, YYNGEE. J lost 3 bases, V lost 2 bases, and 7 bases had no gene match. The CDR3 extends over 15 amino acids. CDR3 protein: CASSVGLGQVYEQYF. The CDR3 DNA is TGTGCCAGCAGCGTCGGTCTGGGACAGGTCTACGAGCAGTACTTC. Using reference TRBV9 and TRBJ2-7 for the parts outside the CDR3, the full variable domain is DSGVTQTPKHLITATGQRVTLRCSPRSGDLSVYWYQQSLDQGLQFLIQYYNGEERAKGNILERFSAQQFPDLHSELNLSSLELGDSALYFCASSVGLGQVYEQYFGPGTRLTVT.

This clone appeared once. The rearrangement uses TRBV9 and TRBJ2-7, with 9 nucleotides matching TRBD2. The germline V gene has CDR1 SGDLS and CDR2 YYNGEE. The V and J ends lost 0 bases and 4 bases, in that order; junction bases with no gene match: 5. CDR3 length: 15 residues. For the CDR3, the DNA is TGTGCCAGCAGCGTAGGAATAGCGGGAGAATACGAGCAGTACTTC. Translating it yields CASSVGIAGEYEQYF.

The chain combines TRBV5-6 with TRBJ1-5; 9 positions agree with TRBD1. The germline CDR1 and CDR2 sequences are SGHDT and YYEEEE. The J segment lost 6 bases and the V segment lost 0 bases, leaving 4 bases of the junction unmatched. The CDR3 length is 15 residues. CDR3 bases: TGTGCCAGCAGCTTGGACAGGGGGCTCGGTCAGCCCCAGCATTTT. This codes for CASSLDRGLGQPQHF.

The chain is built from TRBV7-9 and TRBJ2-3; TRBD2 matches at 7 bases. V trimming: 8 bases; J trimming: 0 bases; junction bases outside the gene matches: 11. The CDR3 contains 16 residues. From germline, CDR1 is SEHNR and CDR2 FQNEAQ (reference sequence). The DNA of the CDR3 is TGTGCCAGCGTTCACCCGGCGGGAGAAAGCACAGATACGCAGTATTTT. Its protein product is CASVHPAGESTDTQYF.

The chain joins TRBV5-8 to TRBJ2-7, with a weak D call TRBD2 (6 bases). The V gene lost 0 bases and the J gene lost 3 bases, with 10 bases spanning the gap. Germline CDR1 SGHTS, CDR2 YDEGEE. The CDR3 is made up of 14 amino acids. The CDR3 here is CASSLGGSGYEQYF. DNA of the CDR3: TGTGCCAGCAGCTTGGGTGGTAGCGGCTACGAGCAGTACTTC.

The chain joins TRBV28 to TRBJ2-7; D might be TRBD2 (5 bases). The CDR3 sequence is 15 residues long. Germline-derived CDR1 and CDR2 are MDHEN and SYDVKM. Deletions cut 8 bases from V and 1 base from J, with 18 bases between. The CDR3 DNA follows: TGTGCCAGCCGACTTGCCCTCGGAGGATCCTACGAGCAGTACTTC. Encoded protein: CASRLALGGSYEQYF.

The chain combines TRBV28 with TRBJ2-7; TRBD1 aligns across 7 bases. The CDR3 totals 15 residues. Germline loops: CDR1 MDHEN, CDR2 SYDVKM. V lost 4 bases and J lost 3; bases outside the gene matches: 9. The CDR3 here is CASSSRRQGLYEQYF. CDR3 nucleotide sequence: TGTGCCAGCAGTTCACGCCGACAGGGCCTCTACGAGCAGTACTTC.

The chain employs TRBV5-1 and TRBJ2-1; 8 bases match TRBD1. Unmatched junction bases numbered 8, after V lost 0 bases and J lost 9 bases. This CDR3 comprises 15 residues. Per the germline V gene, CDR1 is SGHRS and CDR2 is YFSETQ. The CDR3 sequence is CASSLAQLQGGEQFF. The DNA for the CDR3 is TGCGCCAGCAGCTTGGCCCAATTACAGGGGGGTGAGCAGTTCTTC.

This sequence joins TRBV29-1 and TRBJ1-2; weak D call: TRBD1 (6 bases). Trimming took off 6 bases at V and 8 bases at J, with 22 bases between the two ends. Germline V gene sequence: CDR1 SQVTM, CDR2 ANQGSEA. The CDR3 runs to 14 residues. DNA of the CDR3: TGCAGCGTCGCCGAAGGGGGATCGGGGCAAGGCTACACCTTC. This sequence encodes CSVAEGGSGQGYTF.

V usage is TRBV6-6 and J usage is TRBJ1-1; D not resolved. With 5 bases removed from V and 3 bases from J, the gap between germline ends came to 10 bases. Germline values: CDR1 MNHNY, CDR2 SVGAGI (reference sequence). The CDR3 loop spans 13 amino acids. CDR3 amino acids: CASSQDGYTEAFF. The CDR3 DNA sequence: TGTGCCAGCAGTCAGGACGGTTACACTGAAGCTTTCTTT.

This clone was counted a single time. V gene TRBV19 combines with J gene TRBJ2-7; 7 bases match TRBD1. Germline values: CDR1 LNHDA, CDR2 SQIVND (reference sequence). There are 14 residues in the CDR3. The V and J ends lost 5 bases and 6 bases, in that order; junction bases with no gene match: 10. The CDR3 nucleotides are TGTGCCAGTAGTGAGACAGGGTCGGCTAGCGAGCAGTACTTC. Protein: CASSETGSASEQYF.

The chain combines TRBV11-3 with TRBJ2-1; D uncertain. Trimming shortened V by 2 bases and J by 8 bases, and 10 bases separated the two germline ends. Per the germline V gene, CDR1 is SGHNT and CDR2 is YENEEA. The CDR3 consists of 13 residues. The DNA for the CDR3 is TGTGCCAGCAGCTTACTTAGTTTCCATGAGCAGTTCTTC. Protein sequence: CASSLLSFHEQFF.

V and J are TRBV19 and TRBJ1-4; D not resolved. CDR1 LNHDA and CDR2 SQIVND come from the germline V gene (reference sequence). V was pared by 5 bases and J by 2 bases, with 9 bases between. The CDR3 runs to 14 residues. As DNA, the CDR3 is TGTGCCAGTAGTGAGTCGCTGACTAATGAAAAACTGTTTTTT. It codes for CASSESLTNEKLFF.

V is TRBV9 and J is TRBJ2-1, with TRBD2 as a possible D gene (5 bases). Germline assignment: CDR1 SGDLS and CDR2 YYNGEE. The CDR3 consists of 15 residues. V was pared by 1 base and J by 2 bases, with 10 bases between. CDR3 sequence reads: CASSVRERAYNEQFF. The CDR3 DNA is TGTGCCAGCAGCGTAAGGGAGAGGGCCTACAATGAGCAGTTCTTC.

The genes are TRBV19 and TRBJ2-7; 8 nucleotides agree with TRBD1. Germline values: CDR1 LNHDA, CDR2 SQIVND (reference sequence). This CDR3 comprises 15 residues. After removal of 6 bases from V and 3 bases from J, the junction contained 10 bases not matched to a gene. The CDR3 DNA follows: TGTGCCAGTAGGGACCCCGGGACAGGCGGCTACGAGCAGTACTTC. Amino acid sequence: CASRDPGTGGYEQYF. Complete variable domain (other parts from reference TRBV19 and TRBJ2-7): DGGITQSPKYLFRKEGQNVTLSCEQNLNHDAMYWYRQDPGQGLRLIYYSQIVNDFQKGDIAEGYSVSREKKESFPLTVTSAQKNPTAFYLCASRDPGTGGYEQYFGPGTRLTVT.

The chain is built from TRBV6-5 and TRBJ1-1; the match to TRBD1 covers 9 bases. The V segment lost 2 bases and the J segment 0 bases; nucleotides outside the gene matches: 1. The CDR3 length is 15 residues. Germline CDR1 reads MNHEY; CDR2 reads SVGAGI. The CDR3 sequence is CASSYGTGMNTEAFF. CDR3 bases: TGTGCCAGCAGTTACGGGACAGGGATGAACACTGAAGCTTTCTTT.

The chain links TRBV30 to TRBJ1-2, with TRBD1 identical over 9 bases. With 1 base clipped from V and 7 bases from J, the junction kept 4 bases outside the gene matches. The CDR3 covers 13 residues. Germline V CDR1 and CDR2: GTSNPN, SVGIG (reference sequence). CDR3 in DNA: TGTGCCTGGAGTGCGGACAGGGGACTTGGCTACACCTTC. Its translation is CAWSADRGLGYTF.